The entry below gives a single TCR beta chain sequence along with its context. The target antigen is unknown. These data belong to a study of cytomegalovirus exposure and HLA in healthy donors. This CDR3 has 10 residues. Per germline, CDR1 DFQATT and CDR2 SNEGSKA (reference sequence). Assay: immunoSEQ multiplex PCR; the TCRdb copy retains only in-frame clones and omits some. Of a few hundred thousand clones listed, 80% to 90% are singletons. The approximately 120-subject validation cohort, separate from the roughly 700-subject first cohort, included the donors. General study points: The tendency of first-cohort TCR clusters to co-occur in the 120 or so validation repertoires was identified by a subsequent analysis.

This TCR was recovered from a woman aged 18 to 35 in good health and CMV-seronegative. The V gene is TRBV20-1, the J gene TRBJ1-2, with 7 bases that match TRBD1. The sample was PBMCs. CDR3 nucleotides: TGCTGCGGGACAGAGTATGGCTACACCTTC. Amino acid sequence: CCGTEYGYTF.